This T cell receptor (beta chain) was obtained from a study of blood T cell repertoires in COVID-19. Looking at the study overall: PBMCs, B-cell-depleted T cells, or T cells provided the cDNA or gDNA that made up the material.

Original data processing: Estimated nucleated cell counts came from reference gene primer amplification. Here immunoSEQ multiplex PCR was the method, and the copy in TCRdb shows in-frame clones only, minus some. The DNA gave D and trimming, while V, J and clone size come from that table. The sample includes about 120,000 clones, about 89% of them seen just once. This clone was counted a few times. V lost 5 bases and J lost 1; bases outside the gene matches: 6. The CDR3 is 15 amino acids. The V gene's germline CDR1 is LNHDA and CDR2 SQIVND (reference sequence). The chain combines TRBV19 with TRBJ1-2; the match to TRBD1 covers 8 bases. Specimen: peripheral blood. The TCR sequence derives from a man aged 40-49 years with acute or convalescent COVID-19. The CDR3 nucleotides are TGTGCCAGTAGTCCAGGGACAGGACATAACTATGGCTACACCTTC. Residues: CASSPGTGHNYGYTF.